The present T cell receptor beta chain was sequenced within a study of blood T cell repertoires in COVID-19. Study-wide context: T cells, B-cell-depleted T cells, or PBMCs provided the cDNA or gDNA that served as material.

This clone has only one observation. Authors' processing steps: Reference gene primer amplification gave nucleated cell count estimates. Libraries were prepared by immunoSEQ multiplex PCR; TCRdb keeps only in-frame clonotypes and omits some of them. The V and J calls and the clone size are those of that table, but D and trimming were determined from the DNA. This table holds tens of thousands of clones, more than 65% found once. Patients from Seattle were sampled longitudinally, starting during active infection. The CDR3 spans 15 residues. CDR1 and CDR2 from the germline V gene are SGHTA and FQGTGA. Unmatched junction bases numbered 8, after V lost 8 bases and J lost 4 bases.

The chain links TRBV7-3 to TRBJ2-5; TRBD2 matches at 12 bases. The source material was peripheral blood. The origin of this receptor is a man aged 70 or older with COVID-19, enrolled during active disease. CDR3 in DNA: TGTGCCAGCGGTCAATCGGGACTAGCGGGAGAGACCCAGTACTTC. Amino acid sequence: CASGQSGLAGETQYF.